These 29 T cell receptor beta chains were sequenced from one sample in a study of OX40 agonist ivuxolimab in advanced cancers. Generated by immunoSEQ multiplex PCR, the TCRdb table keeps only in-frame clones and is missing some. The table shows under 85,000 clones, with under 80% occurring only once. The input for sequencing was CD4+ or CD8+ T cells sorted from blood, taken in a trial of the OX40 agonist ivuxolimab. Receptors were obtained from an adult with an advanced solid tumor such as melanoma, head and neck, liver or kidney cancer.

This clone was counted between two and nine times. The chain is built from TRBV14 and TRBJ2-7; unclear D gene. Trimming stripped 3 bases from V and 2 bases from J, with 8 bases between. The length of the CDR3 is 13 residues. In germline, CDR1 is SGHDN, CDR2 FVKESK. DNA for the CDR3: TGTGCCAGCAGCCAGACCATCACCTACGAGCAGTACTTC. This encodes CASSQTITYEQYF.

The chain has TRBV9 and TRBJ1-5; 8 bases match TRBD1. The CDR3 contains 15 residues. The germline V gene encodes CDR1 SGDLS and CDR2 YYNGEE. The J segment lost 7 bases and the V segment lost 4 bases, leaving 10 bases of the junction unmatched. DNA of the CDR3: TGTGCCAGCAGCTCAGGGGCAGGGGGCGCCCAGCCCCAGCATTTT. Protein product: CASSSGAGGAQPQHF.

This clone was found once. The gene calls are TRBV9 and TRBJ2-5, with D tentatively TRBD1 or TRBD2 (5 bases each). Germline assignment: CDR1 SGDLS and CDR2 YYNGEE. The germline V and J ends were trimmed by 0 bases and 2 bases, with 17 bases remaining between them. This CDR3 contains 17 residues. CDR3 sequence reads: CASSVGRGAVGQETQYF. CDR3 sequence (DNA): TGTGCCAGCAGCGTAGGGAGAGGGGCGGTAGGGCAAGAGACCCAGTACTTC.

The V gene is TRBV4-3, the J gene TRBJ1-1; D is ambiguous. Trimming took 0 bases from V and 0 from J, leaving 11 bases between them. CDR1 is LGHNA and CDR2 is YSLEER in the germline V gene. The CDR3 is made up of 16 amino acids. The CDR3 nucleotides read TGCGCCAGCAGCCAAGATCCCCAGACCTTGAACACTGAAGCTTTCTTT. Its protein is CASSQDPQTLNTEAFF.

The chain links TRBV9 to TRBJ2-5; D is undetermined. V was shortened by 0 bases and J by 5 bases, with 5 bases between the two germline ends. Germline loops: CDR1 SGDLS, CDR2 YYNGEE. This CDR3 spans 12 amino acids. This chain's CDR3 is CASSVDGETQYF. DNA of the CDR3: TGTGCCAGCAGCGTAGATGGGGAGACCCAGTACTTC.

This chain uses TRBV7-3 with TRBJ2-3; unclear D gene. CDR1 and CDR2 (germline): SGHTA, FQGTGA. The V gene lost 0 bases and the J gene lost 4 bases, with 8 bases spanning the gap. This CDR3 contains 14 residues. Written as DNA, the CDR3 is TGTGCCAGCAGCTTAACGAAGTTATCAGATACGCAGTATTTT. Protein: CASSLTKLSDTQYF.

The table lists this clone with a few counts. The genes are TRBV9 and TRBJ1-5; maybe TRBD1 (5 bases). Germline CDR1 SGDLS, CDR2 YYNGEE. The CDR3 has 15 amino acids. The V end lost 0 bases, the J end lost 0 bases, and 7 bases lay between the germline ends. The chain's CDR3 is CASSVGGNSNQPQHF. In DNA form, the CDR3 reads TGTGCCAGCAGCGTAGGGGGCAATAGCAATCAGCCCCAGCATTTT.

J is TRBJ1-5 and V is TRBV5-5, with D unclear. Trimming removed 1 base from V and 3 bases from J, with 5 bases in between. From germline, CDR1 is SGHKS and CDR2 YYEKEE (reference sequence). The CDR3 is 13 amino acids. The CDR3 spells CASSLRSNQPQHF. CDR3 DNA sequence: TGTGCCAGCAGCTTGAGGTCCAATCAGCCCCAGCATTTT.

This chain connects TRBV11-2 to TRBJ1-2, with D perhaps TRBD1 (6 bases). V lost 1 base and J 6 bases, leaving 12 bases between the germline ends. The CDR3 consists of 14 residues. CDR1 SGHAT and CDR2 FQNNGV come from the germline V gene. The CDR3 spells CASSLVQGIDGYTF. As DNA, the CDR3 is TGTGCCAGCAGCTTAGTGCAGGGGATCGATGGCTACACCTTC.

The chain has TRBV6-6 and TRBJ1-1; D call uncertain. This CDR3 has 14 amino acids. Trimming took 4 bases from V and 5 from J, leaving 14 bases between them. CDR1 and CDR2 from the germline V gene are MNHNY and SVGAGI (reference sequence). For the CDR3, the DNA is TGTGCCAGCAGTTCCAGTCCCGACGGAACTGAAGCTTTCTTT. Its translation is CASSSSPDGTEAFF.

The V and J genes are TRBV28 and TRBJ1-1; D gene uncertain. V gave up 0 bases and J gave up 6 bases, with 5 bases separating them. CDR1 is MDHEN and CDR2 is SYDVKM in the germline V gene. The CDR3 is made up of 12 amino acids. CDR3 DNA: TGTGCCAGCAGTTTATGGCCAGCTGAAGCTTTCTTT. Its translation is CASSLWPAEAFF.

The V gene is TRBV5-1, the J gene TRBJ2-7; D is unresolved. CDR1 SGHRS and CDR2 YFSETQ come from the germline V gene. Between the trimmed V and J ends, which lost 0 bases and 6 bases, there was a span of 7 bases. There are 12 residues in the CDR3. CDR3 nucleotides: TGCGCCAGCAGCTTGGCCCAAGGCGAGCAGTACTTC. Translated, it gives CASSLAQGEQYF.

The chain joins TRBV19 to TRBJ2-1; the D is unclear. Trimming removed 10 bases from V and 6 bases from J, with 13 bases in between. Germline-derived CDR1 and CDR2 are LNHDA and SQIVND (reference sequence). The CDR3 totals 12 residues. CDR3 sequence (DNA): TGTGCCACTACTGACTTAACCAATGAGCAGTTCTTC. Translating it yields CATTDLTNEQFF.

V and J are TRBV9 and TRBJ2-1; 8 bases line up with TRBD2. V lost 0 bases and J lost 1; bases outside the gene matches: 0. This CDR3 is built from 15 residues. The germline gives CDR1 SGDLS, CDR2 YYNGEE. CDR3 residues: CASSVGLASYNEQFF. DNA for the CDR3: TGTGCCAGCAGCGTAGGACTAGCGTCCTACAATGAGCAGTTCTTC.

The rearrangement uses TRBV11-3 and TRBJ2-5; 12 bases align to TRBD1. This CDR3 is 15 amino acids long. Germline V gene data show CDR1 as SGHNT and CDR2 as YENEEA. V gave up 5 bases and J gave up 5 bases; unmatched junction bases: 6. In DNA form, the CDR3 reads TGTGCCAGCAGCCAAGGGACAGGGGGCGTGGAGACCCAGTACTTC. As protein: CASSQGTGGVETQYF.

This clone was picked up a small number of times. The CDR3 nucleotides read TGTGCCAGCAGCTACACTAGCGGCCCCTACGAGCAGTACTTC. It translates to CASSYTSGPYEQYF. The gene calls are TRBV7-2 and TRBJ2-7; TRBD2 agrees at 8 bases. CDR1 SGHTA and CDR2 FQGNSA come from the germline V gene. The CDR3 consists of 14 residues. The junction had 4 bases not matched to a gene; V was cut back by 4 bases and J by 2 bases.

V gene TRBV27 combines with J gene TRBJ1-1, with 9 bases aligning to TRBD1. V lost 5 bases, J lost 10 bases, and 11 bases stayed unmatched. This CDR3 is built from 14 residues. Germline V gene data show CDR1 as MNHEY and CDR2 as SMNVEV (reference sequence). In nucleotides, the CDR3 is TGTGCCAGCAGTCGCAGGGACAGGGTTTCGCGAGCTTTCTTT. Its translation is CASSRRDRVSRAFF.

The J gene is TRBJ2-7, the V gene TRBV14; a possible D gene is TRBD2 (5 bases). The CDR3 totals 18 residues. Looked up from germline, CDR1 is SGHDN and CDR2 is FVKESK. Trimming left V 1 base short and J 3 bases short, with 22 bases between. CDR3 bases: TGTGCCAGCAGCCAAGGTCTCACCGGAGGCGTATACTTCTACGAGCAGTACTTC. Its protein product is CASSQGLTGGVYFYEQYF.

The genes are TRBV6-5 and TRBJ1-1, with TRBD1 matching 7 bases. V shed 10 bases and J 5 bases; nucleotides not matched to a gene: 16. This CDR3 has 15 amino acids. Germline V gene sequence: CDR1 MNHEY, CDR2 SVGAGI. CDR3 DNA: TGTGCCACAACGGGGTGGGACAGAACGGGAACTGAAGCTTTCTTT. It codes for CATTGWDRTGTEAFF.

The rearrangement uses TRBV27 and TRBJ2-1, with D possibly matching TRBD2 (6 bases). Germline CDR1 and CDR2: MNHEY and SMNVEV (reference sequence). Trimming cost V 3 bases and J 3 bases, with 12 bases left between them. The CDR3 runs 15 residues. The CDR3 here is CASSFRGTIYNEQFF. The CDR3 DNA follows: TGTGCCAGCAGTTTTCGCGGGACCATCTACAATGAGCAGTTCTTC.

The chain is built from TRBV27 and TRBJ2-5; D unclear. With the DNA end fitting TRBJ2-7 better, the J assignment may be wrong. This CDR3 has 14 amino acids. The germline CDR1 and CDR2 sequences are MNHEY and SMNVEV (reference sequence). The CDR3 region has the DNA TGTGCCAGCAGTCTTACAAAGCTCTCCTACGAGCAGTACTTC. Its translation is CASSLTKLSYEQYF.

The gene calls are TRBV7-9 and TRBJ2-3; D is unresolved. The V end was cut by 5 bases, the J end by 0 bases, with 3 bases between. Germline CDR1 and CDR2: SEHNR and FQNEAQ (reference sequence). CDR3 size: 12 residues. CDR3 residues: CASSPSTDTQYF. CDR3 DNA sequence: TGTGCCAGCAGCCCGAGCACAGATACGCAGTATTTT.

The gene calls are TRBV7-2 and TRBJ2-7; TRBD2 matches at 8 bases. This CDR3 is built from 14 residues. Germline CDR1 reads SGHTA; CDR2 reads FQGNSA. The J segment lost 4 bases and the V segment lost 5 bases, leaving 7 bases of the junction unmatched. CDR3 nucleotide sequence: TGTGCCAGCAGCCCGACGGGGGGGTGGTACGAGCAGTACTTC. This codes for CASSPTGGWYEQYF.

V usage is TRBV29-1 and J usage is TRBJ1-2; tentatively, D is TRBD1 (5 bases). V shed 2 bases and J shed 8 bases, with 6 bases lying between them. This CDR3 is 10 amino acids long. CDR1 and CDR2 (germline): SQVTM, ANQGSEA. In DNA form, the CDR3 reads TGCAGCGTTGAACAGGGCGGCTACACCTTC. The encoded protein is CSVEQGGYTF.

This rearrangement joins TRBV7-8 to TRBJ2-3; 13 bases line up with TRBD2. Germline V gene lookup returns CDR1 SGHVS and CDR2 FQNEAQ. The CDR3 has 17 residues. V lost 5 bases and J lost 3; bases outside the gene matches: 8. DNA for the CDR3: TGTGCCAGCAGCCGACTACTAGCGGGGGGGCTGACAGATACGCAGTATTTT. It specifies CASSRLLAGGLTDTQYF.

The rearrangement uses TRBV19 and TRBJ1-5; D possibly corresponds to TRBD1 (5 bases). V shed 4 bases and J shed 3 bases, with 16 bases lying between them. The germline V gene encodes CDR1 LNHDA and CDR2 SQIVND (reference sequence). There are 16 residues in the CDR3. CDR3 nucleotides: TGTGCCAGTAGTAGAGGGGCGCCCCTGAACAATCAGCCCCAGCATTTT. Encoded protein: CASSRGAPLNNQPQHF.

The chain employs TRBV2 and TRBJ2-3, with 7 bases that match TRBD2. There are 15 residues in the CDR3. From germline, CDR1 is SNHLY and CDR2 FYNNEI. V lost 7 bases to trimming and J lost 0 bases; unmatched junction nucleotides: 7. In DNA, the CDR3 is TGTGCCAGCATGGTTTCGCGGGGGAGCACAGATACGCAGTATTTT. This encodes CASMVSRGSTDTQYF. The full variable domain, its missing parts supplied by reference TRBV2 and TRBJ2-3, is EPEVTQTPSHQVTQMGQEVILRCVPISNHLYFYWYRQILGQKVEFLVSFYNNEISEKSEIFDDQFSVERPDGSNFTLKIRSTKLEDSAMYFCASMVSRGSTDTQYFGPGTRLTVL.

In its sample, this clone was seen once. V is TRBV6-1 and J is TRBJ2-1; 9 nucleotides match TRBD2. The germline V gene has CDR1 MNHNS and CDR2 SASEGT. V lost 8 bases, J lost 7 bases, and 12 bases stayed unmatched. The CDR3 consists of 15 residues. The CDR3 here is CASRKGAGGVNEQFF. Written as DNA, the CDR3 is TGTGCCAGCCGTAAAGGGGCGGGAGGGGTAAATGAGCAGTTCTTC.

CDR3 region: CASSLASGAYNEQFF. The CDR3 DNA follows: TGTGCCAGCAGCTTGGCTAGCGGGGCCTACAATGAGCAGTTCTTC. V is TRBV5-6 and J is TRBJ2-1; TRBD2 matches at 9 bases. CDR1 and CDR2 (germline): SGHDT, YYEEEE. This CDR3 contains 15 residues. The J segment lost 2 bases and the V segment lost 0 bases, leaving 0 bases of the junction unmatched.